The present T cell receptor (beta chain) was sequenced within a study of low-dose radiotherapy and immunotherapy resistance in tumors. Study in general: From cycle 1 day 1, patients took oral aspirin 300 mg every day for four cycles.

This clonotype has a count of ten or more. Alpha- and beta-chain coverage of first-strand cDNA came from TRAV- and TRBV-specific primers. A constant-region primer paired with the V-primer adapter amplified TCRs over 20 PCR cycles. TCRdb reprocessed the reads with MiXCR, giving one entry per CDR3 protein. The sample has around 80,000 distinct CDR3 sequences; around 17% are singletons. Indicated time point: after trial treatment. Sample treatment: LDRT plus nivolumab, ipilimumab, low-dose cyclophosphamide and aspirin (RACIN trial). The treatment that donors received included nivolumab, ipilimumab, aspirin, low-dose cyclophosphamide and low-dose radiotherapy. Germline V lookup: CDR1 SGHVS, CDR2 FNYEAQ. V lost 5 bases and J lost 11; bases outside the gene matches: 9. This CDR3 is 13 amino acids long.

The rearrangement uses TRBV7-6 and TRBJ1-5; 7 bases fit TRBD1. Here the sequenced sample was PBMCs, taken after low-dose radiotherapy plus immunotherapy. This TCR was sampled from a male donor with prostate cancer. CDR3 coding DNA: TGTGCCAGCAGCGGGGGACAGTTTGAAGCCCAGCATTTT. Its protein is CASSGGQFEAQHF.